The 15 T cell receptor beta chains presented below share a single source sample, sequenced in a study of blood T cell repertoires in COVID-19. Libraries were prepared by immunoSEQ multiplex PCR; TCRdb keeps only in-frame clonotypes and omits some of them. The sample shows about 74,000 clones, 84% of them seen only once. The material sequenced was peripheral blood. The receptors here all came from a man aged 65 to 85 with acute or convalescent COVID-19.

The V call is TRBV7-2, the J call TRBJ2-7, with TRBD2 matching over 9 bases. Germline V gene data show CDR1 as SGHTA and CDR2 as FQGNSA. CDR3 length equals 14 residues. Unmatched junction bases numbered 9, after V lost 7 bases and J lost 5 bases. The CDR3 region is CASISSGDLDEQYF. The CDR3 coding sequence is TGTGCCAGCATTTCTAGCGGGGACCTAGACGAGCAGTACTTC.

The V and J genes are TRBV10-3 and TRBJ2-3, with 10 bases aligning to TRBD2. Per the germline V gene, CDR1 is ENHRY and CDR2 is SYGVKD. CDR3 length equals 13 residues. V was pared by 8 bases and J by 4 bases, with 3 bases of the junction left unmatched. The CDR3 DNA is TGTGCCATCTCAGCGGGGGGGGCAGATACGCAGTATTTT. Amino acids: CAISAGGADTQYF.

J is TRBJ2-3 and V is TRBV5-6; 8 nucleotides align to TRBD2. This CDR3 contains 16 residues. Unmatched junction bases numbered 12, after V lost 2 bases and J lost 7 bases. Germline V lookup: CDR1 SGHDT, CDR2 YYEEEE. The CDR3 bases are TGTGCCAGCAGCTTTCGTACTAGCGGACGTTCGAATACGCAGTATTTT. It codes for CASSFRTSGRSNTQYF. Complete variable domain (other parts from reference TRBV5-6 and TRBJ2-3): DAGVTQSPTHLIKTRGQQVTLRCSPKSGHDTVSWYQQALGQGPQFIFQYYEEEERQRGNFPDRFSGHQFPNYSSELNVNALLLGDSALYLCASSFRTSGRSNTQYFGPGTRLTVL.

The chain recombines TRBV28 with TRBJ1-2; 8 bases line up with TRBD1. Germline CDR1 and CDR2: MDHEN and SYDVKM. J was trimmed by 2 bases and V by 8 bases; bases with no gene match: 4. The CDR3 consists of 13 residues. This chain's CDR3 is CASPTGVNYGYTF. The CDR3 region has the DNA TGTGCCAGCCCGACAGGGGTAAACTATGGCTACACCTTC.

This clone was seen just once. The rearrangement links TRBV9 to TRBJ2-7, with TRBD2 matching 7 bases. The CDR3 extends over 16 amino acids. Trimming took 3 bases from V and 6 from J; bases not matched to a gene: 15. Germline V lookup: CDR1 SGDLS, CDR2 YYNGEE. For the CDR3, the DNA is TGTGCCAGCAGCGCCCAACCAGCGGGACGGTTCTCCGAGCAGTACTTC. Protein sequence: CASSAQPAGRFSEQYF.

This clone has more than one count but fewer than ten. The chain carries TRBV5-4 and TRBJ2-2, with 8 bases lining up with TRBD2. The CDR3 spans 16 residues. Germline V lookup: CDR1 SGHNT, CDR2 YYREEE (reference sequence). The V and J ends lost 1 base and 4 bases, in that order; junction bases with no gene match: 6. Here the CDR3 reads CASSLPTSGATGELFF. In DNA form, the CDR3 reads TGTGCCAGCAGCTTGCCTACTAGCGGAGCCACCGGGGAGCTGTTTTTT.

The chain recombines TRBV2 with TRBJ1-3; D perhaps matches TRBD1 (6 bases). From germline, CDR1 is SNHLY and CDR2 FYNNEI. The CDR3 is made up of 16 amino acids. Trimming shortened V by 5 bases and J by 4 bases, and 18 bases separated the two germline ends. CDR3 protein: CASSLMPGAMGNTIYF. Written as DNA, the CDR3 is TGTGCCAGCAGTCTTATGCCAGGGGCAATGGGAAACACCATATATTTT.

CDR3 bases: TGTGCCAGCAGCCAACAGGGGGGGAACACCTTC. Translation gives CASSQQGGNTF. The chain uses TRBV6-5 and TRBJ1-2, with 8 bases fitting TRBD1. J lost 12 bases, V lost 6 bases, and 6 bases had no gene match. This CDR3 region has 11 residues. CDR1 is MNHEY and CDR2 is SVGAGI in the germline V gene.

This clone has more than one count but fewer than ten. CDR3: CASSGQGLGSNQPQHF. The DNA for the CDR3 is TGTGCCAGCAGCGGACAGGGTTTAGGGAGCAATCAGCCCCAGCATTTT. The V gene is TRBV2, the J gene TRBJ1-5, with TRBD1 matching over 8 bases. Trimming removed 6 bases from V and 1 base from J; junction bases left unmatched: 8. CDR1 is SNHLY and CDR2 is FYNNEI in the germline V gene. This CDR3 comprises 16 residues. Full variable domain (rest looked up from reference TRBV2 and TRBJ1-5): EPEVTQTPSHQVTQMGQEVILRCVPISNHLYFYWYRQILGQKVEFLVSFYNNEISEKSEIFDDQFSVERPDGSNFTLKIRSTKLEDSAMYFCASSGQGLGSNQPQHFGDGTRLSIL.

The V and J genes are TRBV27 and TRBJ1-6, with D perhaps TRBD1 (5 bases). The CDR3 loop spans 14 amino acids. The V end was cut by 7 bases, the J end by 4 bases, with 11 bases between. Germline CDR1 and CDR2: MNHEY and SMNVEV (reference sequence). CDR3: CASTIGGYNSPLHF. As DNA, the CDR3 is TGTGCCAGCACTATCGGGGGATATAATTCACCCCTCCACTTT.

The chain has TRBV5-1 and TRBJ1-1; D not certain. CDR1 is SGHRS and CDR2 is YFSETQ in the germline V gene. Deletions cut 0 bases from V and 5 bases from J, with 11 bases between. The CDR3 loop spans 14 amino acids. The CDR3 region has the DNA TGCGCCAGCAGCTTGGAGAGTGAGGGAACTGAAGCTTTCTTT. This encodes CASSLESEGTEAFF.

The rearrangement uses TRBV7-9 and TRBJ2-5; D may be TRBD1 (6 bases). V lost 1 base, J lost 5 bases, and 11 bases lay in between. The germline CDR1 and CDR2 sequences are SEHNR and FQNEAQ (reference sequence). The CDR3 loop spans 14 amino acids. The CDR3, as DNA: TGTGCCAGCAGCTTAGTGGGGACATTGGAGACCCAGTACTTC. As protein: CASSLVGTLETQYF.

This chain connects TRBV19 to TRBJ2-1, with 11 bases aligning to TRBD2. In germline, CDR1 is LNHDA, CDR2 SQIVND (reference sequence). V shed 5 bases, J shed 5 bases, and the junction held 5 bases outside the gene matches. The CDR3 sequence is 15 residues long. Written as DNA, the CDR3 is TGTGCCAGTAGTCAACTAGCGGGGGCGCACAATGAGCAGTTCTTC. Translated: CASSQLAGAHNEQFF. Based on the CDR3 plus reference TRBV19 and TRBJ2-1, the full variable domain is DGGITQSPKYLFRKEGQNVTLSCEQNLNHDAMYWYRQDPGQGLRLIYYSQIVNDFQKGDIAEGYSVSREKKESFPLTVTSAQKNPTAFYLCASSQLAGAHNEQFFGPGTRLTVL.

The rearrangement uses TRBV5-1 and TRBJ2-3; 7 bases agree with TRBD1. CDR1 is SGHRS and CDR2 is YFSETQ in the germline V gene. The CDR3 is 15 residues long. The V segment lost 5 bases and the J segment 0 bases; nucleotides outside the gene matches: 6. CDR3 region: CASRQTGASTDTQYF. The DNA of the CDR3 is TGCGCCAGCAGACAAACAGGGGCCAGCACAGATACGCAGTATTTT.

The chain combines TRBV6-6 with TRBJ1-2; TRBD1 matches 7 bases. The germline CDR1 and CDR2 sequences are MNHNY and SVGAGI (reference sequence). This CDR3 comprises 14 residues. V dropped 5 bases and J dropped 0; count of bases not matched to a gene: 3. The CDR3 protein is CASSDRDANYGYTF. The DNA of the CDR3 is TGTGCCAGCAGTGACAGGGATGCTAACTATGGCTACACCTTC.